This is a list of T cell receptor beta chains from one sample in a study of T cell responses to AZD1222 COVID-19 vaccine. The data were produced by immunoSEQ multiplex PCR, yet TCRdb's version contains in-frame clones alone and is incomplete. The sample yields roughly 140,000 clones, about 93% seen once. The sample here was peripheral blood, taken on day 0 of AZD1222 vaccination. The receptors were gathered from an adult in good health. Both conserved end residues are part of each CDR3. D genes are given only for firm matches. Clone size is stated in some rows and not others, as once, few, many or a class when expanded.

>TRBJ1-2|TRBV18|-|-
CASSPDRSNYGYTF
TGTGCCAGCTCACCAGACAGGTCTAACTATGGCTACACCTTC
>TRBJ2-5|TRBV11-2|once|TRBD1
CASSLGQGETQYF
TGTGCCAGCAGCTTAGGACAGGGAGAGACCCAGTACTTC
>TRBJ1-2|TRBV18|-|TRBD1
CASSPPGQVANYGYTF
TGTGCCAGCTCACCCCCAGGACAGGTAGCTAACTATGGCTACACCTTC
>TRBJ2-7|TRBV12-3/TRBV12-4|-|-
CASSLLLNEQYF
TGTGCTAGCAGTTTGCTCCTAAATGAGCAGTACTTC
>TRBJ1-4|TRBV28|-|-
CASSPPSGNQGKLFF
TGTGCCAGCAGTCCGCCCTCGGGTAACCAGGGAAAACTGTTTTTT
>TRBJ2-2|TRBV7-9|-|TRBD1
CASSPLPGQVSTGELFF
TGTGCCAGCAGCCCTTTACCGGGACAGGTTAGCACCGGGGAGCTGTTTTTT
>TRBJ1-2|TRBV2|once|-
CASSESGDGNYGYTF
TGTGCCAGCAGTGAAAGCGGGGACGGCAACTATGGCTACACCTTC
>TRBJ1-1|TRBV5-1|-|TRBD1
CASSPGDRNTEAFF
TGCGCCAGCAGCCCTGGGGACAGGAACACTGAAGCTTTCTTT
>TRBJ2-1|TRBV5-1|once|TRBD1
CASRPGTGDNEQFF
TGCGCCAGCCGCCCCGGGACAGGGGACAATGAGCAGTTCTTC
>TRBJ2-7|TRBV9|-|-
CASSADPGPYEQYF
TGTGCCAGCAGCGCCGACCCCGGACCTTACGAGCAGTACTTC
>TRBJ2-7|TRBV15|-|-
CATGEVLLREQYF
TGTGCCACCGGGGAGGTCCTCCTTCGCGAGCAGTACTTC
>TRBJ1-1|TRBV7-6|-|-
CASSLGRGKGTEAFF
TGTGCCAGCAGCTTAGGGCGGGGGAAGGGCACTGAAGCTTTCTTT
>TRBJ1-1|TRBV5-1|-|TRBD1
CASSSQGGQVTEAFF
TGCGCCAGCAGCTCCCAGGGGGGTCAAGTCACTGAAGCTTTCTTT
>TRBJ2-1|TRBV6-6|-|-
CASAGRAGIYNEQFF
TGTGCCAGTGCCGGTCGGGCGGGAATCTACAATGAGCAGTTCTTC
>TRBJ1-5|TRBV5-5|once|-
CASSLGLNQPQHF
TGTGCCAGCAGCTTGGGTCTTAATCAGCCCCAGCATTTT
>TRBJ2-7|TRBV18|-|-
CASSPVSVAGEQYF
TGTGCCAGCTCACCCGTCTCAGTGGCTGGTGAGCAGTACTTC
>TRBJ1-3|TRBV7-2|-|-
CASSPGHGNTIYF
TGTGCCAGCAGCCCAGGGCACGGAAACACCATATATTTT
>TRBJ2-4|TRBV6-2/TRBV6-3|-|-
CASSEGGGNIQYF
TGTGCCAGCAGCGAAGGAGGGGGAAACATTCAGTACTTC
>TRBJ2-5|TRBV9|once|-
CASSYNMGNQETQYF
TGTGCCAGCAGCTACAACATGGGGAACCAAGAGACCCAGTACTTC
>TRBJ1-5|TRBV6-5|-|-
CASSQQVYSNQPQHF
TGTGCCAGCAGTCAACAGGTCTATAGCAATCAGCCCCAGCATTTT
>TRBJ1-2|TRBV5-1|-|-
CASSFGQGGGYTF
TGCGCCAGCAGCTTCGGGCAGGGTGGAGGCTACACCTTC
>TRBJ1-1|TRBV11-3|-|-
CASSVQGMNTEAFF
TGTGCCAGCAGCGTACAGGGTATGAACACTGAAGCTTTCTTT
>TRBJ2-1|TRBV19|-|-
CASSMRLGAGLSYNEQFF
TGTGCCAGTAGTATGAGGTTGGGAGCGGGTCTCTCCTACAATGAGCAGTTCTTC
>TRBJ1-4|TRBV6-5|once|-
CASSPSRGLREKLFF
TGTGCCAGCAGTCCGTCTCGTGGGCTGAGGGAAAAACTGTTTTTT
>TRBJ1-1|TRBV5-5|once|-
CASSLEWRGSAFF
TGTGCCAGCAGCTTGGAGTGGAGGGGATCGGCTTTCTTT
>TRBJ2-7|TRBV15|-|-
CATSRVGTHSYEQYF
TGTGCCACCAGCAGAGTCGGGACACACAGCTACGAGCAGTACTTC
>TRBJ1-4|TRBV3-1/TRBV3-2|-|TRBD1
CASSQVRQGTGANEKLFF
TGTGCCAGCAGCCAAGTGCGACAGGGGACGGGGGCTAATGAAAAACTGTTTTTT